This T cell receptor beta chain was profiled in a study of shared clonotypes between healthy human individuals (TCRdb year 2020). Broadly, across the study: The cohort included a few men and a couple of women between 18 and 49 years of age. Different laboratories and diverse techniques were used to prepare libraries and sequence TCR repertoires, to increase sequencing depth and limit assay-specific biases. To estimate repertoire size and how much clonotypes are shared between individuals, the study performed deep sequencing of blood TCR repertoires from five healthy adults. Between about 0.94 and 8.9 billion PBMCs per donor were obtained by leukapheresis. For each donor, CD4 naive and CD4 memory were each given three plates, CD8 naive was given two plates, and CD8 memory was given one plate. Broad study findings and their caveats: Sampling was limited to blood, and TCR repertoires in tissue likely differ from TCR repertoires in blood. Even with the large sequencing depth, rarefaction of the sorted-subset datasets indicated that sequencing was incomplete. Based on pairwise subsampling, the degree of clonotype sharing among donors was expected to be affected by sequencing depth. Estimated clonotype richness was generally larger for naive than for memory subsets. Sharing across a few donors was observed for roughly 5% of naive CD4, 3.5% of naive CD8, roughly 2.4% of memory CD4, and around 0.4% of memory CD8 clonotypes. Compared with non-shared clonotypes, clonotypes shared by all four sorted-subset donors had higher generation probabilities. The small number of donors limited the genetic and exposure-history diversity represented.

Donors were healthy HIV-negative adults with no recently reported acute infections or vaccinations. All donors were Caucasian adults living in Nashville, Tennessee, USA. CD4+ T cells were enriched by magnetic negative selection; naive cells were then positively selected on CD45RA, and the negative fraction formed the memory subset. After blood collection by leukapheresis, PBMCs were isolated using Ficoll-Histopaque density gradient centrifugation and then cryopreserved in the vapor phase of liquid nitrogen. Analytical flow cytometry was used to check the purity and quantity of every magnetically sorted T cell population. Genomic DNA was isolated from each sorted fraction and quantified by UV absorbance on a Nanodrop 2000c. In the germline V gene, CDR1 corresponds to SGHRS and CDR2 to YFSETQ. The CDR3 runs 15 amino acids, cysteine and phenylalanine included. Only CDR3 DNA remains: 45 bases, in frame from the first base. V and J are trimmed by 7 bases and 2 bases, and the gene matches miss 5 bases of the junction.

Using the deep immunoSEQ assay, TCR CDR3 regions were amplified from genomic DNA by multiplex PCR. Genomic DNA extracted from each cell subset was distributed evenly over all wells of several immunoSEQ 96-well plates, and each plate served as one replicate. For sorted subsets, each replicate PCR was loaded with around 200 ng genomic DNA, equivalent to about 33,000 T cell genomes. The purified libraries were quantified using a Qubit 3.0 fluorometer, sized with a Bioanalyzer 2100, and then quantified again using the KAPA Library Quantification kit. Every immunoSEQ 96-well plate was sequenced on a dedicated single-read 150-cycle Illumina NextSeq 550 flow cell. Per the authors' processing: Because the immunoSEQ output included only junctional sequences and no quality scores, the filtering could not be the same as the filtering used for full-length reads. To assign V/J genes and CDR3, sequences were annotated against IMGT germline references using PyIR, a Python wrapper for IgBLAST v1.9. Reads with weak V/J assignments (E-value above 1e-6), missing CDR3, stop codons, out-of-frame junctions, or ambiguous translated residues were removed. V3J clonotypes were defined as sequences sharing an identical inferred V gene, J gene, and CDR3 amino acid sequence. The percentage overlap between two repertoires was calculated by dividing the number of shared unique clonotypes by the size of the smaller repertoire. Richness of each repertoire was evaluated using RTK rarefaction, the Chao1 estimator, and Recon v2.1 estimates of unobserved clonotypes. Generation probabilities for all TCRbeta clonotypes obtained by the gDNA method from a handful of donors were computed using OLGA. The source is immuneACCESS, and TCRdb retained only in-frame sequences with V and J called. Part of the clones is not carried over; for the studies checked, unresolved V genes explain less than half of this, and the remainder is unexplained. For V, J and clone size, that table is used; D and trimming come from the DNA. The sample table holds about 2.5 million clones, of which just under 95% were seen once. The ten largest make up 0.37% of the sample.

As concerns this clone: This clone's antigen is unknown. No base-level quality is on record; no much larger clone is a single base apart.

The receptor chain draws on TRBV5-1 and TRBJ2-1; 11 of the junction bases match TRBD2. Input material: naive CD4+ T cells from PBMCs. The cell subset or site tag for this specimen amounts to: CD45RA+ positively selected. The clonotype comes from a man aged 18 to 29 in good health. Some clones in this sample may be carry-over from other donors' samples. CDR3 region: CASFSGLAAYNEQFF. The DNA sequence is given as TGCGCCAGCTTTTCGGGACTAGCGGCCTACAATGAGCAGTTCTTC.